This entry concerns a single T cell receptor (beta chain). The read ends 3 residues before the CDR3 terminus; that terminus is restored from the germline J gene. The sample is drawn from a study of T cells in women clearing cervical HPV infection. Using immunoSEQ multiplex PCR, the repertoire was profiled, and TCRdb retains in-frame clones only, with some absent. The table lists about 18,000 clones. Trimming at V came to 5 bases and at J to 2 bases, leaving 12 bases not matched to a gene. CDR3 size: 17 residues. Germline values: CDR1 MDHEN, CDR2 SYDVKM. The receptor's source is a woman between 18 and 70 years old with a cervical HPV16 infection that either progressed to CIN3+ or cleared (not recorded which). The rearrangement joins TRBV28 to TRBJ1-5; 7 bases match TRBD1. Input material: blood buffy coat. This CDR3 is CASSGKGQRIGNQPQHF. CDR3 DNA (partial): TGTGCCAGCAGTGGGAAGGGACAGAGGATCGGCAATCAGCCC.